The sequence of this TCR beta chain was determined in a study of OX40 agonist ivuxolimab in advanced cancers. Across the whole study: Males comprised 70% to 85% of the group, whose mean age was approximately 62 years (range roughly 23 to 80). Study observations and caveats: The study found among the lowest clonal expansion in partial responders at 0.1-3.0 mg/kg.

The method was immunoSEQ multiplex PCR; TCRdb's version includes in-frame clones alone and lacks a portion of them. The sample records 70,000 to 95,000 clones, roughly 91% being singletons. Notes on this clone: What it binds is not known.

The investigators sampled blood at baseline, at cycle 4 day 1, and at cycle 7 day 1. The CDR3 has 18 residues. CDR1 and CDR2 from the germline V gene are SGHVS and FQNEAQ. V shed 4 bases and J shed 1 base, with 17 bases lying between them. This chain connects TRBV7-8 to TRBJ2-6; tentative D call: TRBD2 (5 bases). This receptor was identified in an adult with an advanced solid tumor such as melanoma, head and neck, liver or kidney cancer. The sample here was CD4+ or CD8+ T cells sorted from blood, taken in a trial of the OX40 agonist ivuxolimab. In nucleotides, the CDR3 is TGTGCCAGCAGCTCCCGCTTAGGGTGGACTTCTGGGGCCAACGTCCTGACTTTC. This sequence encodes CASSSRLGWTSGANVLTF.